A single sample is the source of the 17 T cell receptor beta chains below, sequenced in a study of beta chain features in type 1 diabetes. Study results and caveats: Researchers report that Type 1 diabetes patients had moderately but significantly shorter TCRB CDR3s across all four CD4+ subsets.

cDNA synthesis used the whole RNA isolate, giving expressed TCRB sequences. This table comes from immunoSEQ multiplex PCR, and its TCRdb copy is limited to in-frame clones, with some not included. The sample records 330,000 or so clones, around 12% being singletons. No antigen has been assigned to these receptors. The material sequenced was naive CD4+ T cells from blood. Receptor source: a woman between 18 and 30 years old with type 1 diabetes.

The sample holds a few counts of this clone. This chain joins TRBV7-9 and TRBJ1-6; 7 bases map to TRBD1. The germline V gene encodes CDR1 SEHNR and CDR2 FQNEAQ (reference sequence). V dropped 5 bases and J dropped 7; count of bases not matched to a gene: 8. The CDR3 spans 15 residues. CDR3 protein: CASSPGQATNSPLHF. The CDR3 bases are TGTGCCAGCAGCCCTGGACAGGCGACGAATTCACCCCTCCACTTT.

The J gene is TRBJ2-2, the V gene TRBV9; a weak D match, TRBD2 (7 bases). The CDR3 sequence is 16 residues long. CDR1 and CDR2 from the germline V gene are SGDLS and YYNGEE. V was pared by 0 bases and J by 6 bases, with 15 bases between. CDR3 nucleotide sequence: TGTGCCAGCAGCGTAGTAGGGGGGGAAGTGGCCGGGGAGCTGTTTTTT. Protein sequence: CASSVVGGEVAGELFF.

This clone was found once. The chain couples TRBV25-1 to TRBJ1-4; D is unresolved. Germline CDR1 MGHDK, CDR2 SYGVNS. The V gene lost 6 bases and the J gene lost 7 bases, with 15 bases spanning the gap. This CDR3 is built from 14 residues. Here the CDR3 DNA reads TGTGCCAGCAGCCTAAATCCCCGCGGTGAAAAACTGTTTTTT. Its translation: CASSLNPRGEKLFF.

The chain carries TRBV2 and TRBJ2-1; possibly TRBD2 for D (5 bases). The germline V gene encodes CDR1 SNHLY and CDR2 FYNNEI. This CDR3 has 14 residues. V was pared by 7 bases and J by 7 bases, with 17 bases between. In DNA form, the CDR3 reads TGTGCCAGCAAAAGGGAGTTTACACCGAATGAGCAGTTCTTC. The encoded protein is CASKREFTPNEQFF.

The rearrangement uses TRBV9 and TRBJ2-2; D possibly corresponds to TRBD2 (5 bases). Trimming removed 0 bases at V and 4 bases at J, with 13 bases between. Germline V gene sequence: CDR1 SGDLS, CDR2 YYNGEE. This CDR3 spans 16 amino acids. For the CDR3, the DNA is TGTGCCAGCAGCGTAGAAACTAGTGTTCGCACCGGGGAGCTGTTTTTT. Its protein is CASSVETSVRTGELFF.

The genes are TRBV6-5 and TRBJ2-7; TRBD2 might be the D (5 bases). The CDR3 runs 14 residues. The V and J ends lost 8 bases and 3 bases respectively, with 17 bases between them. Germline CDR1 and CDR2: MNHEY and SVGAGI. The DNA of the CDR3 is TGTGCCAGCTCCCTTCCGGGGAAATACTACGAGCAGTACTTC. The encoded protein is CASSLPGKYYEQYF.

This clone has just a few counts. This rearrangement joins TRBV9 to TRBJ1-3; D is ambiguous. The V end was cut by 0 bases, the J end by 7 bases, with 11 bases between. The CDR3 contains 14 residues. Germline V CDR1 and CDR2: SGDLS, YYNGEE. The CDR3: CASSVGQEVNTIYF. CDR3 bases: TGTGCCAGCAGCGTAGGTCAGGAGGTTAACACCATATATTTT. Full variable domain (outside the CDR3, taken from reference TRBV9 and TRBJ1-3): DSGVTQTPKHLITATGQRVTLRCSPRSGDLSVYWYQQSLDQGLQFLIQYYNGEERAKGNILERFSAQQFPDLHSELNLSSLELGDSALYFCASSVGQEVNTIYFGEGSWLTVV.

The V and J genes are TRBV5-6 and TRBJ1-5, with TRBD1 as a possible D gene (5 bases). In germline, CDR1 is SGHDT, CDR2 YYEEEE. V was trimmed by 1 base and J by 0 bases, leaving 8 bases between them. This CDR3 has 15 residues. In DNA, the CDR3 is TGTGCCAGCAGCTTGAGGGGTGTTAGCAATCAGCCCCAGCATTTT. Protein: CASSLRGVSNQPQHF.

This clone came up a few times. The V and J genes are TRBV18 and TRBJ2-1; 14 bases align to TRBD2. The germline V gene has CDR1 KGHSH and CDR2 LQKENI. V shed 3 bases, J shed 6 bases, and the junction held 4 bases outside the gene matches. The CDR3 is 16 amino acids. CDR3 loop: CASSPGGLAGGNEQFF. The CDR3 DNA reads TGTGCCAGCTCACCCGGTGGACTAGCGGGAGGCAATGAGCAGTTCTTC.

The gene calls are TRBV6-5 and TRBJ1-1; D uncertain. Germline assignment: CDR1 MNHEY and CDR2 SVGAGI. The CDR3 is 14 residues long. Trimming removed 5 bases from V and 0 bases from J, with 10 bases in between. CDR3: CASSPRVMNTEAFF. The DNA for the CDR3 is TGTGCCAGCAGTCCACGAGTTATGAACACTGAAGCTTTCTTT.

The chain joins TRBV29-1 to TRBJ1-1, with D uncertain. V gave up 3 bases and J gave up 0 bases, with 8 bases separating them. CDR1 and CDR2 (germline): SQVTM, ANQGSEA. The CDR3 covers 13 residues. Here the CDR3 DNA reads TGCAGCGTTGAGACACTGATGAACACTGAAGCTTTCTTT. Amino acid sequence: CSVETLMNTEAFF.

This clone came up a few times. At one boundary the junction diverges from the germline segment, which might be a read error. The CDR3 spells CGTRSSYEQYF. In nucleotides, the CDR3 is TGCGGAACAAGGAGCTCCTACGAGCAGTACTTC. The chain has TRBV28 and TRBJ2-7; D remains unclear. CDR3 length: 11 residues. Germline-derived CDR1 and CDR2 are MDHEN and SYDVKM.

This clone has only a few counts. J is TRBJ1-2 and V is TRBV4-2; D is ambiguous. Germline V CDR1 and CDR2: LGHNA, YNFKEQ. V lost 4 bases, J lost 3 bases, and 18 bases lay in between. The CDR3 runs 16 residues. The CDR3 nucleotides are TGTGCCAGCAGCCCGGAGCCGGAAAGGTTTGACTATGGCTACACCTTC. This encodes CASSPEPERFDYGYTF.

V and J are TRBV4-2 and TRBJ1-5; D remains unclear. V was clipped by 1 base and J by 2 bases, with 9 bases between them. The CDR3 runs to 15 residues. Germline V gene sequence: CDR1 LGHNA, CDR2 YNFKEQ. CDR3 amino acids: CASSQVAGGNQPQHF. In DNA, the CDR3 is TGTGCCAGCAGCCAAGTGGCAGGCGGCAATCAGCCCCAGCATTTT.

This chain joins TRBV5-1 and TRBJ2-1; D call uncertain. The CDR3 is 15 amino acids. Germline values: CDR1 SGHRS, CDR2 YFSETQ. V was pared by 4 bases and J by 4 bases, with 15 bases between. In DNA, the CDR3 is TGCGCCAGCAGCCCTGAGGTTGGGTCTTACAATGAGCAGTTCTTC. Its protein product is CASSPEVGSYNEQFF.

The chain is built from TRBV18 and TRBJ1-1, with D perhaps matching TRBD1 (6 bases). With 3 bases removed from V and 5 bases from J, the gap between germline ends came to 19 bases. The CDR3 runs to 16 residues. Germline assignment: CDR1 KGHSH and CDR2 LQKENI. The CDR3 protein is CASSPYESTGLTEAFF. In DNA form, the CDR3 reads TGTGCCAGCTCACCCTATGAGTCTACAGGGCTGACTGAAGCTTTCTTT.

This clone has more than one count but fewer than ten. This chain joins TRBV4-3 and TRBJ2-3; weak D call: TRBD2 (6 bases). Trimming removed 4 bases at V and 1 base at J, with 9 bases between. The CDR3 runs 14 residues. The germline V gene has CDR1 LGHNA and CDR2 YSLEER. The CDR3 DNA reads TGCGCCAGCAGCCGGGACTGGGGCACAGATACGCAGTATTTT. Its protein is CASSRDWGTDTQYF.